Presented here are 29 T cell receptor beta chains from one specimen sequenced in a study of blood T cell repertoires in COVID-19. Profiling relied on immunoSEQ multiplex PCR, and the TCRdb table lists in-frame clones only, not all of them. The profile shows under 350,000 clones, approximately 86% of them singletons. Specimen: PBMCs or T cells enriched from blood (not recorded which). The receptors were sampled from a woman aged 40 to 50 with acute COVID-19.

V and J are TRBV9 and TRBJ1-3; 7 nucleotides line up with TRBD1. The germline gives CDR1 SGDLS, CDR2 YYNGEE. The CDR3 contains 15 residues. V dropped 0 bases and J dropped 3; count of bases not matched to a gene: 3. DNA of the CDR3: TGTGCCAGCAGCGTAGAAACAGGGGTTGGAAACACCATATATTTT. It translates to CASSVETGVGNTIYF.

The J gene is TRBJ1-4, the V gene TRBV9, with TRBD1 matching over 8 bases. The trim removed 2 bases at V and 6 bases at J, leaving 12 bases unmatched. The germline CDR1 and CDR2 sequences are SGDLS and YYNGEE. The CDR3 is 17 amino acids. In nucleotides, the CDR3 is TGTGCCAGCAGCGTTGGGCAGGGGGCCGGAAGATATGAAAAACTGTTTTTT. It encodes CASSVGQGAGRYEKLFF. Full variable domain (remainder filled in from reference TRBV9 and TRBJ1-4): DSGVTQTPKHLITATGQRVTLRCSPRSGDLSVYWYQQSLDQGLQFLIQYYNGEERAKGNILERFSAQQFPDLHSELNLSSLELGDSALYFCASSVGQGAGRYEKLFFGSGTQLSVL.

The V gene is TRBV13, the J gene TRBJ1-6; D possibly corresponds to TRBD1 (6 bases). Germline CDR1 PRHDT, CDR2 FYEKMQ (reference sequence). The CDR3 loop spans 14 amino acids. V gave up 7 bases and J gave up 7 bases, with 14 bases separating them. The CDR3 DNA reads TGTGCCAGCACCCAAGGACAGAGGAATTCACCCCTCCACTTT. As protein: CASTQGQRNSPLHF.

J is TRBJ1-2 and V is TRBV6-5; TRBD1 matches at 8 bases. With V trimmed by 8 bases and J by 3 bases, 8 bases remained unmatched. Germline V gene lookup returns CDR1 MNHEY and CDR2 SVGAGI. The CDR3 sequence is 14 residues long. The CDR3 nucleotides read TGTGCCAGCTGTAGCCAGGGGGCTTACTATGGCTACACCTTC. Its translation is CASCSQGAYYGYTF.

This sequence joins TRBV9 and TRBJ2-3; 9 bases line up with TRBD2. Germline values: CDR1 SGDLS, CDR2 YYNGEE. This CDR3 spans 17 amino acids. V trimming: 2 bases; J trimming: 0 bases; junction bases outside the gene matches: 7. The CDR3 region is CASSVASGVISTDTQYF. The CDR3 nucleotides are TGTGCCAGCAGCGTGGCTAGCGGGGTGATAAGCACAGATACGCAGTATTTT.

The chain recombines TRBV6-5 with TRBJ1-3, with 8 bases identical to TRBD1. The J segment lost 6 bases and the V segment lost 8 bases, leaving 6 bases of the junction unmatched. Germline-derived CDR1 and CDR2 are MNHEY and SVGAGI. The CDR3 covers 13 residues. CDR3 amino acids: CASGAGGVNTIYF. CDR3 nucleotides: TGTGCCAGCGGGGCAGGGGGCGTAAACACCATATATTTT.

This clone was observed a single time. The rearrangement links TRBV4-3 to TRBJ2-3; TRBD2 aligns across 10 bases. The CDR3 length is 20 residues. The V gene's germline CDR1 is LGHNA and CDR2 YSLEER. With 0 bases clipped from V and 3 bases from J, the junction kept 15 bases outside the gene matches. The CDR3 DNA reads TGCGCCAGCAGCCAAGAATATCTCCGAAGCGGGGGGGTTCGGACAGATACGCAGTATTTT. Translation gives CASSQEYLRSGGVRTDTQYF.

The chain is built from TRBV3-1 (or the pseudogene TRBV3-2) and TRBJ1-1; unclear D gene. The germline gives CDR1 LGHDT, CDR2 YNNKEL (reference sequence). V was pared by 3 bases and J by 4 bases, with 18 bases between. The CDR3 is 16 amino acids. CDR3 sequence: CASSHLGFPGVTEAFF. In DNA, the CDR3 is TGTGCCAGCAGCCATCTTGGGTTCCCCGGGGTCACTGAAGCTTTCTTT.

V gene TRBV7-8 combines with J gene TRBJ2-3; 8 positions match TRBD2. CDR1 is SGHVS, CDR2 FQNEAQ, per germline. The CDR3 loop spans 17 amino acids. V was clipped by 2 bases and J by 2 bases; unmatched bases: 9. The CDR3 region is CASSLRGRFGNTDTQYF. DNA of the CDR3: TGTGCCAGCAGCTTACGCGGGAGGTTCGGGAACACAGATACGCAGTATTTT.

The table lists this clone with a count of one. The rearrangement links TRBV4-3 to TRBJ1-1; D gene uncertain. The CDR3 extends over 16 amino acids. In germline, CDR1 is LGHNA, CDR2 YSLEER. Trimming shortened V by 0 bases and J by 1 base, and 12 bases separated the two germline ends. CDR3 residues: CASSQDDGSRNTEAFF. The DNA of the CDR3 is TGCGCCAGCAGCCAAGATGACGGGTCGAGGAACACTGAAGCTTTCTTT.

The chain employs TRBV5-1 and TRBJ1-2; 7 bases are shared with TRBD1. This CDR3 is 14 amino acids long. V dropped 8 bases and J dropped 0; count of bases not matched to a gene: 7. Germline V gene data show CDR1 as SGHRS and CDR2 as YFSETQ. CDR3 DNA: TGCGCCAGTGGTCCGGGACAGTCTAACTATGGCTACACCTTC. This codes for CASGPGQSNYGYTF.

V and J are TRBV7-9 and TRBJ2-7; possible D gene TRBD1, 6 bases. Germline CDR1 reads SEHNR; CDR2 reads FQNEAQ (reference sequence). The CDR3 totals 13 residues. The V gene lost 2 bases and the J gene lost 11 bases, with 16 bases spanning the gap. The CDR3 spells CASSLMETGKKYF. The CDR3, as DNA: TGTGCCAGCAGCTTAATGGAAACAGGGAAAAAGTACTTC.

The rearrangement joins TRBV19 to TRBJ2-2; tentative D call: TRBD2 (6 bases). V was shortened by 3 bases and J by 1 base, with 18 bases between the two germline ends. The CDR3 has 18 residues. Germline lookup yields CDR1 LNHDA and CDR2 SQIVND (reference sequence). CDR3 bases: TGTGCCAGTAGTATTAGGTTGTCGGGACTCGTGAACACCGGGGAGCTGTTTTTT. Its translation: CASSIRLSGLVNTGELFF. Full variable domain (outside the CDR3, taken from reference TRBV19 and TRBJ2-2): DGGITQSPKYLFRKEGQNVTLSCEQNLNHDAMYWYRQDPGQGLRLIYYSQIVNDFQKGDIAEGYSVSREKKESFPLTVTSAQKNPTAFYLCASSIRLSGLVNTGELFFGEGSRLTVL.

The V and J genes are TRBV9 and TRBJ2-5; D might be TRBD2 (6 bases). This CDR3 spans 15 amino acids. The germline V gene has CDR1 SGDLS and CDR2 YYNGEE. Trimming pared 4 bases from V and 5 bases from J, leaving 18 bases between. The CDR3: CASSLAGGSKETQYF. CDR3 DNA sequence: TGTGCCAGCAGCTTAGCCGGGGGTAGTAAGGAGACCCAGTACTTC.

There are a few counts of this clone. CDR3: CASRGEGHNEQFF. CDR3 nucleotides: TGTGCCAGCAGGGGAGAGGGTCACAATGAGCAGTTCTTC. V is TRBV12-3 or TRBV12-4 and J is TRBJ2-1; D may be TRBD2 (5 bases). Between the trimmed V and J ends, which lost 6 bases and 5 bases, there was a span of 11 bases. The length of the CDR3 is 13 residues.

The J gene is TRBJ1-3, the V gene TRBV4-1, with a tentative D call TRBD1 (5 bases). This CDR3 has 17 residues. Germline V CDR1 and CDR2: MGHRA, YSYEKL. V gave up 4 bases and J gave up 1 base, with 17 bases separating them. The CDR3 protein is CASSRAGLVLSGNTIYF. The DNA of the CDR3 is TGCGCCAGCAGCCGGGCGGGGCTCGTTTTATCTGGAAACACCATATATTTT.

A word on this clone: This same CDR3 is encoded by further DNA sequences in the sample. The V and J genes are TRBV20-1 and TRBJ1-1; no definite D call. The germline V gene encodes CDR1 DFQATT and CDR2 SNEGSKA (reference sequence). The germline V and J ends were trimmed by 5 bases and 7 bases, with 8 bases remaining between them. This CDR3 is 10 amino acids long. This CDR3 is CSAWRNEAFF. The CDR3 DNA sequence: TGCAGTGCTTGGAGGAATGAAGCTTTCTTT.

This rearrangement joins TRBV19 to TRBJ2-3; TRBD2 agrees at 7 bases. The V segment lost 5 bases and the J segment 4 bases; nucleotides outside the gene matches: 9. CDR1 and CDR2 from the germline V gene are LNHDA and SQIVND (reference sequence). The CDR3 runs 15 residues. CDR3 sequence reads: CASSPTPGRADTQYF. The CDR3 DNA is TGTGCCAGTAGTCCAACCCCGGGGAGGGCAGATACGCAGTATTTT.

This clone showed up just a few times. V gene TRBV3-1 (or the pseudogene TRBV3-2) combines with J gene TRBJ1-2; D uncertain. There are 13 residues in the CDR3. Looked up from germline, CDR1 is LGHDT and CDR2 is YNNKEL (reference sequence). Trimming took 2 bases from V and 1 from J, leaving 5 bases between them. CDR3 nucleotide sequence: TGTGCCAGCAGCCAAAACTTTAACTATGGCTACACCTTC. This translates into CASSQNFNYGYTF.

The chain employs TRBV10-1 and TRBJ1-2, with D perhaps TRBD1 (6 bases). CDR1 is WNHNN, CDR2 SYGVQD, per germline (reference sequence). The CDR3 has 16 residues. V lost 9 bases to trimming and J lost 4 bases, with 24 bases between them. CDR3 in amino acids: CARIGAPHTGIYGYTF. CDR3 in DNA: TGCGCCAGGATAGGTGCCCCGCACACAGGGATCTATGGCTACACCTTC.

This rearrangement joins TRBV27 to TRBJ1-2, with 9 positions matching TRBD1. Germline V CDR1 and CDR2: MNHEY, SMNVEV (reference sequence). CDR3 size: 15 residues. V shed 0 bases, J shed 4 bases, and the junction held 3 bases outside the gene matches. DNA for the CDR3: TGTGCCAGCAGTTTATCTGGGACAGGGCCCTATGGCTACACCTTC. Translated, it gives CASSLSGTGPYGYTF.

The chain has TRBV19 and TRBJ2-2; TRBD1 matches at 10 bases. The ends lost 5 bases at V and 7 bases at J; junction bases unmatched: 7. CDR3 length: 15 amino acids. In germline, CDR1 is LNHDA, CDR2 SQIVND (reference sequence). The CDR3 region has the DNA TGTGCCAGTAGTTTCGACAGGGGGCAAGGCGGGGAGCTGTTTTTT. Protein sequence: CASSFDRGQGGELFF.

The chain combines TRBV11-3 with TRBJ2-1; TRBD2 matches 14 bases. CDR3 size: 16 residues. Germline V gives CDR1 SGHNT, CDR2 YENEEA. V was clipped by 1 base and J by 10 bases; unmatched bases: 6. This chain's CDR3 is CASSLGGTSGGAEQFF. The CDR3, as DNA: TGTGCCAGCAGCTTAGGGGGGACTAGCGGGGGCGCGGAGCAGTTCTTC.

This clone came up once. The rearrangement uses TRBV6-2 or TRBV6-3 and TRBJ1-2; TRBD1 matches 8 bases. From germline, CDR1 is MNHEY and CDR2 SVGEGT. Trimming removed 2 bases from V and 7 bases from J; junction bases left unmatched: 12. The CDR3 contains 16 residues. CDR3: CASSYGEYRTGSGYTF. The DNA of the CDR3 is TGTGCCAGCAGTTACGGGGAGTACCGGACAGGGAGTGGCTACACCTTC.

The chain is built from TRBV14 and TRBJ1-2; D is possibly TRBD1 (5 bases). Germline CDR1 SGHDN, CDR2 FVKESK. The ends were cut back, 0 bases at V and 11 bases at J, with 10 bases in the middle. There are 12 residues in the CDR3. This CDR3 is CASSQDRQRYTF. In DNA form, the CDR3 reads TGTGCCAGCAGCCAAGACAGACAGAGATACACCTTC.

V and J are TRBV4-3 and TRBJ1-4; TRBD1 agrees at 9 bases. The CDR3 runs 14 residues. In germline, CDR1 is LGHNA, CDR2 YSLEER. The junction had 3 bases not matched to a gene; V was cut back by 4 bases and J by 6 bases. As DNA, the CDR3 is TGCGCCAGCAGCCTGGGGGACAGGGATGAAAAACTGTTTTTT. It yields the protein CASSLGDRDEKLFF.

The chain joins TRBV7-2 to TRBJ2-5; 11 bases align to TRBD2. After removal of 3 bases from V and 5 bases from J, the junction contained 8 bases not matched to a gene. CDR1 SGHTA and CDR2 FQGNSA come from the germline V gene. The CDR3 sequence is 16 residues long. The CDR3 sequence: CASSLPSGGQQETQYF. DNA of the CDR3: TGTGCCAGCAGCTTGCCTAGCGGGGGGCAGCAGGAGACCCAGTACTTC.

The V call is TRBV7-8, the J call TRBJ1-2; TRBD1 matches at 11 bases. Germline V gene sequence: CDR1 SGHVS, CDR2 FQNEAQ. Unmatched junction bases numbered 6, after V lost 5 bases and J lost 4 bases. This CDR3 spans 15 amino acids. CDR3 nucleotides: TGTGCCAGCAGCAAACAAGGGACAGGGGGCTATGGCTACACCTTC. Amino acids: CASSKQGTGGYGYTF.

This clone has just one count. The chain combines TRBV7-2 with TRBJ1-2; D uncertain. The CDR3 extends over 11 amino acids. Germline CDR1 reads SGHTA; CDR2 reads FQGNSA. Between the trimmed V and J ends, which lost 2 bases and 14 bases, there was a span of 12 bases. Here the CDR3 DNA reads TGTGCCAGCAGCTTATCCCCACCACAAACCTTC. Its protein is CASSLSPPQTF. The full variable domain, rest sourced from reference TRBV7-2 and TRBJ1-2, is GAGVSQSPSNKVTEKGKDVELRCDPISGHTALYWYRQSLGQGLEFLIYFQGNSAPDKSGLPSDRFSAERTGGSVSTLTIQRTQQEDSAVYLCASSLSPPQTFGSGTRLTVV.